The T cell receptor beta chain described here comes from a study of cytomegalovirus exposure and HLA in healthy donors. The PCR contained 60 Vbeta and 13 Jbeta primers. Some clones are missing from TCRdb's copy, which holds only in-frame ones; the method was immunoSEQ multiplex PCR. The sample lists around 130,000 clones, around four fifths occurring once. The CDR3 is 15 amino acids. The J segment lost 2 bases and the V segment lost 4 bases, leaving 5 bases of the junction unmatched. The germline CDR1 and CDR2 sequences are SGHRS and YFSETQ. The chain carries TRBV5-1 and TRBJ1-3, with 8 bases identical to TRBD1. The source material was PBMCs. The receptor was isolated from a male donor in good health and CMV-seropositive. The CDR3 here is CASSDRTGTGNTIYF. DNA for the CDR3: TGCGCCAGCAGCGATCGGACAGGGACTGGAAACACCATATATTTT.